The 25 T cell receptor beta chains reported below all come from one sample, sequenced in a study of cytotoxic CD8 clonotypes in ibrutinib-treated CLL (dated by TCRdb to the early 2020s). The library relied on the immunoSEQ multiplex PCR assay. This is the immuneACCESS table as TCRdb keeps it, with only in-frame sequences that have V and J called. A part of the clones is gone; compared with another copy, unresolved V genes explain less than half, and the rest is unexplained. For this sample the table gives 110,000 to 150,000 clones, of which about 76% were detected only once. The top ten hold 5.1% of the sample. The time point tag for this specimen amounts to: 24 months on ibrutinib. The material sequenced was PBMCs, taken after 24 months of ibrutinib treatment. These receptors were collected from a human donor with chronic lymphocytic leukemia.

The chain links TRBV6-6 to TRBJ1-6; a weak D match, TRBD1 (6 bases). This CDR3 contains 15 residues. Per the germline V gene, CDR1 is MNHNY and CDR2 is SVGAGI (reference sequence). V was pared by 6 bases and J by 7 bases, with 16 bases between. The CDR3 DNA reads TGTGCCAGCAGCCCCACCGACAGGCCAAATTCACCCCTCCACTTT. Its protein is CASSPTDRPNSPLHF.

This clone was recorded only once. The chain is built from TRBV7-9 and TRBJ2-5; D may be TRBD1 or TRBD2 (5 bases each). Germline V gives CDR1 SEHNR, CDR2 FQNEAQ (reference sequence). V shed 5 bases and J shed 10 bases, with 14 bases lying between them. This CDR3 region has 12 residues. CDR3 loop: CASSPLGVGQYF. The DNA for the CDR3 is TGTGCCAGCAGCCCGCTGGGGGTGGGCCAGTACTTC.

The chain employs TRBV15 and TRBJ2-3; 13 nucleotides agree with TRBD2. V was pared by 3 bases and J by 2 bases, with 8 bases of the junction left unmatched. This CDR3 comprises 18 residues. Looked up from germline, CDR1 is LNHNV and CDR2 is YYDKDF (reference sequence). The CDR3 DNA follows: TGTGCCACCAGCAGGAAGGGGACTAGCGGGACCCACACAGATACGCAGTATTTT. This codes for CATSRKGTSGTHTDTQYF.

As to this clone: Possible read error: a much larger clone is one base away. The genes are TRBV11-3 and TRBJ2-2; D not resolved. The germline V and J ends were trimmed by 3 bases and 4 bases, with 3 bases remaining between them. CDR3 length: 12 residues. Germline CDR1 SGHNT, CDR2 YENEEA. Here the CDR3 reads CASSLGTGELFF. The CDR3 region has the DNA TGTGCCAGCAGCTTGGGCACCGGGGAGCTGTTTTTT.

V is TRBV28 and J is TRBJ1-5, with D possibly matching TRBD1 (5 bases). Germline CDR1 is MDHEN and CDR2 is SYDVKM. The CDR3 consists of 13 residues. V dropped 6 bases and J dropped 11 bases, with 17 bases sitting between them. The CDR3 DNA follows: TGTGCCAGCAGGCCCGGGACCGCCCCGTCCCAGCATTTT. It codes for CASRPGTAPSQHF.

This clone showed up just a few times. The genes are TRBV7-9 and TRBJ2-3; D unresolved. The CDR3 length is 14 residues. V was clipped by 3 bases and J by 5 bases, with 12 bases between them. Germline V lookup: CDR1 SEHNR, CDR2 FQNEAQ (reference sequence). CDR3 DNA sequence: TGTGCCAGCAGCTTCCCTGGTTTTCGAGATACGCAGTATTTT. Its protein is CASSFPGFRDTQYF.

The V gene is TRBV9, the J gene TRBJ2-1; D perhaps matches TRBD2 (5 bases). Germline CDR1 reads SGDLS; CDR2 reads YYNGEE. V was cut by 6 bases and J by 0 bases, with 7 bases left in between. CDR3 length: 13 amino acids. The CDR3 loop is CASTGGSYNEQFF. The CDR3 nucleotides are TGTGCCAGCACCGGAGGCTCCTACAATGAGCAGTTCTTC.

The chain uses TRBV4-3 and TRBJ1-2; D may be TRBD1 (5 bases). Per the germline V gene, CDR1 is LGHNA and CDR2 is YSLEER. V gave up 0 bases and J gave up 8 bases, with 7 bases separating them. The CDR3 is made up of 12 amino acids. The CDR3 DNA reads TGCGCCAGCAGCCAAGAAAAGGGGGGCTACACCTTC. Translating gives CASSQEKGGYTF.

The chain joins TRBV5-1 to TRBJ1-2; possible D gene TRBD1, 6 bases. Germline V gives CDR1 SGHRS, CDR2 YFSETQ. The CDR3 runs to 14 residues. V gave up 0 bases and J gave up 4 bases, with 10 bases separating them. DNA of the CDR3: TGCGCCAGCAGCTTGGGCGGACAGAGCTATGGCTACACCTTC. Amino acids: CASSLGGQSYGYTF. Full variable domain (missing parts from reference TRBV5-1 and TRBJ1-2): KAGVTQTPRYLIKTRGQQVTLSCSPISGHRSVSWYQQTPGQGLQFLFEYFSETQRNKGNFPGRFSGRQFSNSRSEMNVSTLELGDSALYLCASSLGGQSYGYTFGSGTRLTVV.

The chain is built from TRBV10-2 and TRBJ2-2, with D possibly matching TRBD1 (6 bases). Trimming removed 4 bases from V and 3 bases from J, with 9 bases in between. This CDR3 contains 14 residues. Per germline, CDR1 WSHSY and CDR2 SAAADI. CDR3 DNA sequence: TGCGCCAGCAGTGTGGACAGCTACACCGGGGAGCTGTTTTTT. Protein sequence: CASSVDSYTGELFF.

The CDR3 is CASSQEGRPGRYEQYF. CDR3 sequence (DNA): TGCGCCAGCAGCCAAGAGGGTAGGCCAGGGCGGTACGAGCAGTACTTC. This chain connects TRBV4-1 to TRBJ2-7, with D possibly matching TRBD1 (5 bases). Trimming shortened V by 0 bases and J by 4 bases, and 16 bases separated the two germline ends. The CDR3 spans 16 residues. Germline V gene sequence: CDR1 MGHRA, CDR2 YSYEKL.

The V gene is TRBV6-5, the J gene TRBJ1-6; possibly TRBD1 for D (5 bases). Germline V lookup: CDR1 MNHEY, CDR2 SVGAGI. The CDR3 has 14 residues. Between the trimmed V and J ends, which lost 5 bases and 0 bases, there was a span of 5 bases. DNA for the CDR3: TGTGCCAGCAGTGACAGCTCCTATAATTCACCCCTCCACTTT. It yields the protein CASSDSSYNSPLHF.

In nucleotides, the CDR3 is TGTGCCAGCAGCTTAGTAAATCCCTACGAGCAGTACTTC. Residues: CASSLVNPYEQYF. This sequence joins TRBV7-2 and TRBJ2-7, with no clear D. Trimming pared 1 base from V and 2 bases from J, leaving 6 bases between. There are 13 residues in the CDR3. Per the germline V gene, CDR1 is SGHTA and CDR2 is FQGNSA.

This chain uses TRBV21-1 with TRBJ1-1; the table's D call TRBD1 went unverified against the DNA. TRBV21-1 is a known pseudogene. The CDR3 runs to 15 residues. In DNA, the CDR3 is TGTGCCAGCAGCGGGGTAACCACAGGGTCCACTGAAGCTTTCTTT. Residues: CASSGVTTGSTEAFF.

Regarding this clone: The sample carries other DNA sequences with the same CDR3. The chain uses TRBV5-1 and TRBJ2-7; 11 positions match TRBD2. This CDR3 spans 16 amino acids. The J segment lost 2 bases and the V segment lost 0 bases, leaving 4 bases of the junction unmatched. CDR1 and CDR2 from the germline V gene are SGHRS and YFSETQ. DNA of the CDR3: TGCGCCAGCAGCTTGGGTGGGACTAGCGGCACCTACGAGCAGTACTTC. As protein: CASSLGGTSGTYEQYF.

The chain couples TRBV27 to TRBJ1-2; TRBD1 matches 9 bases. The junction had 4 bases not matched to a gene; V was cut back by 4 bases and J by 4 bases. Germline-derived CDR1 and CDR2 are MNHEY and SMNVEV (reference sequence). This CDR3 is 14 amino acids long. CDR3 region: CASSSGQGTYGYTF. CDR3 DNA: TGTGCCAGCAGTTCGGGACAGGGAACCTATGGCTACACCTTC.

The chain is built from TRBV4-3 and TRBJ1-2, with D uncertain. This CDR3 contains 15 residues. CDR1 is LGHNA, CDR2 YSLEER, per germline. V lost 1 base, J lost 0 bases, and 9 bases lay in between. The CDR3 DNA follows: TGCGCCAGCAGCCAAGGAGAGGGAACTAACTATGGCTACACCTTC. Its protein product is CASSQGEGTNYGYTF.

This chain connects TRBV27 to TRBJ1-5, with D possibly being TRBD1 (6 bases). The germline V gene has CDR1 MNHEY and CDR2 SMNVEV (reference sequence). V dropped 5 bases and J dropped 7 bases, with 15 bases sitting between them. The CDR3 is made up of 14 amino acids. For the CDR3, the DNA is TGTGCCAGCAGTCGGGGGGGGGCGCGGCAGCCCCAGCATTTT. Protein product: CASSRGGARQPQHF.

This clone was picked up a small number of times. The chain couples TRBV6-5 to TRBJ1-1; D remains ambiguous. This CDR3 has 11 amino acids. V was pared by 8 bases and J by 10 bases, with 14 bases between. Germline loops: CDR1 MNHEY, CDR2 SVGAGI. This CDR3 reads CASGLRRGAFF. CDR3 coding DNA: TGTGCCAGCGGATTACGGCGGGGAGCTTTCTTT.

Remarks on this clone: The germline gene is not matched at one end of the junction; a read error may be the cause. The gene calls are TRBV6-5 and TRBJ2-5; 8 bases fit TRBD1. The CDR3 is made up of 15 amino acids. Germline CDR1 and CDR2: MNHEY and SVGAGI. CDR3 bases: TGTGCCAGCAGTTACCGTCCAGGGGGCTTAGAGGCCCAGTACTTC. Protein product: CASSYRPGGLEAQYF.

V is TRBV19 and J is TRBJ2-2; the match to TRBD1 covers 7 bases. CDR3 size: 15 residues. Germline CDR1 reads LNHDA; CDR2 reads SQIVND (reference sequence). The ends lost 7 bases at V and 7 bases at J; junction bases unmatched: 12. CDR3 bases: TGTGCCAGTACGCAACTAACAGGGGCGGGCGGGGAGCTGTTTTTT. Translation: CASTQLTGAGGELFF.

The chain employs TRBV7-6 and TRBJ2-5; D unresolved. The germline V gene encodes CDR1 SGHVS and CDR2 FNYEAQ. Trimming pared 5 bases from V and 5 bases from J, leaving 12 bases between. The CDR3 loop spans 13 amino acids. The CDR3 DNA reads as TGTGCCAGCAGCCCCCACCCTGGGGAGACCCAGTACTTC. Its translation is CASSPHPGETQYF. The whole variable domain, filled in from reference TRBV7-6 and TRBJ2-5, reads GAGVSQSPRYKVTKRGQDVALRCDPISGHVSLYWYRQALGQGPEFLTYFNYEAQQDKSGLPNDRFSAERPEGSISTLTIQRTEQRDSAMYRCASSPHPGETQYFGPGTRLLVL.

The chain joins TRBV13 to TRBJ2-5; possibly TRBD1 for D (6 bases). V dropped 2 bases and J dropped 5 bases, with 9 bases sitting between them. CDR3 length: 13 amino acids. The germline V gene has CDR1 PRHDT and CDR2 FYEKMQ (reference sequence). The CDR3 region has the DNA TGTGCCAGCAGCTTATTTCAGGGGGAGACCCAGTACTTC. Amino acids: CASSLFQGETQYF.

This clone was seen only a few times. This chain connects TRBV7-9 to TRBJ1-4, with unresolved D. Germline V gives CDR1 SEHNR, CDR2 FQNEAQ (reference sequence). The CDR3 contains 12 residues. V was clipped by 8 bases and J by 7 bases, with 11 bases between them. DNA of the CDR3: TGTGCCAGCCAGAGGGTCAGTGAAAAACTGTTTTTT. Translation gives CASQRVSEKLFF.

The genes are TRBV6-6 and TRBJ2-1; D unclear. The germline CDR1 and CDR2 sequences are MNHNY and SVGAGI (reference sequence). Trimming stripped 2 bases from V and 7 bases from J, with 9 bases between. The CDR3 loop spans 13 amino acids. This CDR3 reads CASSYGPENEQFF. The CDR3 DNA sequence: TGTGCCAGCAGTTACGGGCCCGAGAATGAGCAGTTCTTC.